A selection of T cell receptor beta chains follows, all from one sample in a study of glioma-infiltrating T cells. TCRdb redid the calling of the multiplex PCR reads with MiXCR, one entry per CDR3 protein. The table records approximately 400,000 distinct CDR3 sequences, less than 50% of them present only once. Input material: glioma tissue, nonneoplastic brain tissue, or PBMCs (not recorded which). The receptor source for this set is a human donor with low-grade glioma or glioblastoma, undergoing nonglioma brain surgery, or in good health (not recorded which). Both conserved end residues are part of each CDR3. Fields, in order: V gene, J gene, clone size, D gene, CDR3 protein, CDR3 DNA. The D gene is left open where the match is weak. Clone size is stated in some rows and not others, as once, few, many or a class when expanded.

V gene: TRBV16
J gene: TRBJ2-1
clone size: few
D gene: .
CDR3 protein: CASSQWAGINEQFF
CDR3 DNA: TGTGCCAGCAGCCAATGGGCGGGAATAAACGAGCAGTTCTTC

V gene: TRBV20-1
J gene: TRBJ2-7
clone size: .
D gene: .
CDR3 protein: CSARFLAPYEQYF
CDR3 DNA: TGCAGTGCTAGATTCCTAGCGCCCTACGAGCAGTACTTC

V gene: TRBV20-1
J gene: TRBJ2-7
clone size: few
D gene: TRBD2
CDR3 protein: CSARTSGSRYEQYF
CDR3 DNA: TGCAGTGCTAGGACTAGCGGGAGTAGGTACGAGCAGTACTTC

V gene: TRBV27
J gene: TRBJ1-5
clone size: many
D gene: .
CDR3 protein: CASSGGQSVQPQHF
CDR3 DNA: TGTGCCAGCAGCGGTGGACAGAGCGTCCAGCCCCAGCATTTT

V gene: TRBV18
J gene: TRBJ2-7
clone size: few
D gene: .
CDR3 protein: CASSPQSDYEQYF
CDR3 DNA: TGTGCCAGCTCACCACAGTCCGATTACGAGCAGTACTTC

V gene: TRBV6-1
J gene: TRBJ2-3
clone size: few
D gene: TRBD2
CDR3 protein: CASSRSTSGISDTQYF
CDR3 DNA: TGTGCCAGCAGTCGTTCGACTAGCGGGATTTCAGATACGCAGTATTTT

V gene: TRBV28
J gene: TRBJ1-2
clone size: .
D gene: .
CDR3 protein: CASSRPGGANGYTF
CDR3 DNA: TGTGCCAGCAGCCGACCGGGGGGGGCAAATGGCTACACCTTC

V gene: TRBV7-3
J gene: TRBJ2-1
clone size: .
D gene: .
CDR3 protein: CASSLRWDVSYNEQFF
CDR3 DNA: TGTGCCAGCAGCTTAAGGTGGGACGTCTCCTACAATGAGCAGTTCTTC

V gene: TRBV6-1
J gene: TRBJ2-7
clone size: .
D gene: TRBD2
CDR3 protein: CASTEGLADSYEQYF
CDR3 DNA: TGTGCCAGCACTGAGGGACTAGCGGACTCCTACGAGCAGTACTTC

V gene: TRBV6-1
J gene: TRBJ2-5
clone size: many
D gene: TRBD2
CDR3 protein: CASSEGVGRIQETQYF
CDR3 DNA: TGTGCCAGCAGTGAAGGGGTCGGGAGGATCCAAGAGACCCAGTACTTC

V gene: TRBV4-2
J gene: TRBJ1-1
clone size: few
D gene: .
CDR3 protein: CASSQVGREAFF
CDR3 DNA: TGTGCCAGCAGCCAAGTTGGGCGTGAAGCTTTCTTT

V gene: TRBV28
J gene: TRBJ2-7
clone size: .
D gene: .
CDR3 protein: CASSLPGASDLEQYF
CDR3 DNA: TGTGCCAGCAGTTTACCGGGAGCAAGCGATTTGGAGCAGTACTTC

V gene: TRBV11-2
J gene: TRBJ1-1
clone size: .
D gene: TRBD1
CDR3 protein: CASSLLEQGAVTEAFF
CDR3 DNA: TGTGCCAGCAGCTTACTGGAGCAGGGGGCTGTAACTGAAGCTTTCTTT

V gene: TRBV5-1
J gene: TRBJ2-1
clone size: once
D gene: TRBD2
CDR3 protein: CASSPPTSGSSYNEQFF
CDR3 DNA: TGCGCCAGCAGCCCCCCGACTAGCGGGAGCTCCTACAATGAGCAGTTCTTC

V gene: TRBV25-1
J gene: TRBJ2-2
clone size: .
D gene: .
CDR3 protein: CASSDGGKGVTGELFF
CDR3 DNA: TGTGCCAGCAGTGACGGCGGTAAAGGGGTCACCGGGGAGCTGTTTTTT

V gene: TRBV20-1
J gene: TRBJ2-5
clone size: many
D gene: .
CDR3 protein: CSARDPVSEETQYF
CDR3 DNA: TGCAGTGCTAGAGATCCGGTGTCAGAAGAGACCCAGTACTTC

V gene: TRBV6-2/TRBV6-3
J gene: TRBJ2-6
clone size: .
D gene: .
CDR3 protein: CASSYVGGRPSGANVPTF
CDR3 DNA: TGTGCCAGCAGTTACGTGGGGGGGCGGCCCTCTGGGGCCAACGTCCCGACTTTC

V gene: TRBV7-9
J gene: TRBJ2-3
clone size: few
D gene: .
CDR3 protein: CASSTRHPSTDTQYF
CDR3 DNA: TGTGCCAGCAGCACCCGACACCCTAGCACAGATACGCAGTATTTT

V gene: TRBV27
J gene: TRBJ2-3
clone size: many
D gene: .
CDR3 protein: CASTGTDTQYF
CDR3 DNA: TGTGCCAGCACCGGCACAGATACGCAGTATTTT

V gene: TRBV6-1
J gene: TRBJ2-3
clone size: many
D gene: TRBD1
CDR3 protein: CASSSQGARADTQYF
CDR3 DNA: TGTGCCAGCAGTTCCCAGGGGGCGCGGGCAGATACGCAGTATTTT

V gene: TRBV2
J gene: TRBJ1-5
clone size: .
D gene: TRBD1
CDR3 protein: CASSGGQNSNQPQHF
CDR3 DNA: TGTGCCAGCAGTGGGGGACAGAATAGCAATCAGCCCCAGCATTTT

V gene: TRBV27
J gene: TRBJ1-1
clone size: many
D gene: .
CDR3 protein: CASSLGVGNTEAFF
CDR3 DNA: TGTGCCAGCAGTTTAGGGGTGGGGAACACTGAAGCTTTCTTT

V gene: TRBV15
J gene: TRBJ2-7
clone size: few
D gene: TRBD2
CDR3 protein: CATSRGAGGIYEQYF
CDR3 DNA: TGTGCCACCAGCAGAGGAGCGGGAGGGATCTACGAGCAGTACTTC

V gene: TRBV4-1
J gene: TRBJ2-2
clone size: few
D gene: .
CDR3 protein: CASSQGFVGTNTGELFF
CDR3 DNA: TGCGCCAGCAGCCAAGGTTTTGTCGGGACGAACACCGGGGAGCTGTTTTTT

V gene: TRBV24-1
J gene: TRBJ2-7
clone size: .
D gene: .
CDR3 protein: CATSSTGYEQYF
CDR3 DNA: TGTGCCACCAGTTCAACAGGATACGAGCAGTACTTC

V gene: TRBV7-2
J gene: TRBJ2-7
clone size: .
D gene: .
CDR3 protein: CASTLGGAREQYF
CDR3 DNA: TGTGCCAGCACCCTAGGGGGGGCGCGCGAGCAGTACTTC